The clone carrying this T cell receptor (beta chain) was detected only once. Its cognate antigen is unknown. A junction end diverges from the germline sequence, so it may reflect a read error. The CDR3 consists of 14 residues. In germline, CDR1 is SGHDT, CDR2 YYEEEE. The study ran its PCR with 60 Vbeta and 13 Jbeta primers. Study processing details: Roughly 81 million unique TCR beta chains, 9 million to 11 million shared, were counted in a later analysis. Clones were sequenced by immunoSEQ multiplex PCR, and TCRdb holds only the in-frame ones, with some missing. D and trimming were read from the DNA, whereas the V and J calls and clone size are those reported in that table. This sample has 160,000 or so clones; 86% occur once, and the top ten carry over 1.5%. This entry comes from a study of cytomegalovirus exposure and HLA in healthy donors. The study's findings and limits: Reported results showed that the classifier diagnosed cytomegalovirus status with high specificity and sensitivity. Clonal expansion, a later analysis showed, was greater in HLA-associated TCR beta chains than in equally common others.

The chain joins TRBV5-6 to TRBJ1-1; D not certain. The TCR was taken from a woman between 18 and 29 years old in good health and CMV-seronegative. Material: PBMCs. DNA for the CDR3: TGTGCCAGCAGCTTGGATGGGCTGCTGAGGGAAGGTTTCTTT. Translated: CASSLDGLLREGFF. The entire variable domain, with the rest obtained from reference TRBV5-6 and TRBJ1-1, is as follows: DAGVTQSPTHLIKTRGQQVTLRCSPKSGHDTVSWYQQALGQGPQFIFQYYEEEERQRGNFPDRFSGHQFPNYSSELNVNALLLGDSALYLCASSLDGLLREGFFGQGTRLTVV.